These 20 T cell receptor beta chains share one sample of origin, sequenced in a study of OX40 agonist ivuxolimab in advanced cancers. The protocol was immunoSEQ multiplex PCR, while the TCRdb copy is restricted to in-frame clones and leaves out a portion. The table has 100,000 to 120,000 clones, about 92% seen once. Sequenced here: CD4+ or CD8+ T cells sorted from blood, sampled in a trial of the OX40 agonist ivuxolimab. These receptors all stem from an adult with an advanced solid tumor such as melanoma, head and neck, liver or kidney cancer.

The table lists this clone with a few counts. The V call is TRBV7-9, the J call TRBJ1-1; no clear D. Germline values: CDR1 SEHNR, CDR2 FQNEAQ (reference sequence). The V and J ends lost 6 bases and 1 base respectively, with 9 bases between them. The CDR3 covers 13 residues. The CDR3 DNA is TGTGCCAGCAGAGCCGCAAGGAACACTGAAGCTTTCTTT. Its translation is CASRAARNTEAFF.

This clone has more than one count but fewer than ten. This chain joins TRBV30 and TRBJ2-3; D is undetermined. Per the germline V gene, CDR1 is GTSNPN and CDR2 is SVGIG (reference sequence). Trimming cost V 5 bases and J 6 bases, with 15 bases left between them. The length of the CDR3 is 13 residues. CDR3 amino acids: CAWGQELMDTQYF. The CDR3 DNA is TGTGCCTGGGGCCAGGAGCTGATGGATACGCAGTATTTT.

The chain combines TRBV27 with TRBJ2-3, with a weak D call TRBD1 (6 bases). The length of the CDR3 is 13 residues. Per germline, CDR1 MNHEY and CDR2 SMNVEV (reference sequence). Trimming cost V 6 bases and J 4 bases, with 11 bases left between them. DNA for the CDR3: TGTGCCAGCAGAAGACAGGTCCCAGATACGCAGTATTTT. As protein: CASRRQVPDTQYF.

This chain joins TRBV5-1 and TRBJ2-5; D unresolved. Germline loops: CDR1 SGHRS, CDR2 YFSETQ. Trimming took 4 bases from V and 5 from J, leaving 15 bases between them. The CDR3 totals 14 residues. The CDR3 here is CASSPQQFRETQYF. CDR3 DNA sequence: TGCGCCAGCAGCCCGCAGCAGTTCAGGGAGACCCAGTACTTC.

CDR3 sequence (DNA): TGTGCCAGCAGCTTAGATTTTAGGGTTTCCACTGAAGCTTTCTTT. Its translation is CASSLDFRVSTEAFF. The chain is built from TRBV7-2 and TRBJ1-1, with D unresolved. Trimming left V 1 base short and J 4 bases short, with 13 bases between. The CDR3 runs to 15 residues. Per the germline V gene, CDR1 is SGHTA and CDR2 is FQGNSA.

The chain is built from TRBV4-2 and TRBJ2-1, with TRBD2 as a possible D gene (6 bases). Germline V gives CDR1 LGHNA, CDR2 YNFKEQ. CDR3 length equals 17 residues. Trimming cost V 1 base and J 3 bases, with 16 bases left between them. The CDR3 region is CASSQASIGRGYNEQFF. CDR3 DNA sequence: TGTGCCAGCAGCCAAGCTAGTATCGGGAGAGGCTACAATGAGCAGTTCTTC.

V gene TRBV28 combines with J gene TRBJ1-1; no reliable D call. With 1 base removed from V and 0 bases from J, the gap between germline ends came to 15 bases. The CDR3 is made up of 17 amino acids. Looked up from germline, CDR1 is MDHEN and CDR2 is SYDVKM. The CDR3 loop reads CASSLFLHSSMNTEAFF. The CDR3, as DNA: TGTGCCAGCAGTTTATTTCTACACAGTTCGATGAACACTGAAGCTTTCTTT. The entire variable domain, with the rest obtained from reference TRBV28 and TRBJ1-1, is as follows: DVKVTQSSRYLVKRTGEKVFLECVQDMDHENMFWYRQDPGLGLRLIYFSYDVKMKEKGDIPEGYSVSREKKERFSLILESASTNQTSMYLCASSLFLHSSMNTEAFFGQGTRLTVV.

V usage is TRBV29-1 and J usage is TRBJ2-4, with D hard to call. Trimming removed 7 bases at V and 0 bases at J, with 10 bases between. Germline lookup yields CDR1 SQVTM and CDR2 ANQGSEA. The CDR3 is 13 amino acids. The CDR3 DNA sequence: TGCAGCGCACAAGGGTTAGCCAAAAACATTCAGTACTTC. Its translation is CSAQGLAKNIQYF.

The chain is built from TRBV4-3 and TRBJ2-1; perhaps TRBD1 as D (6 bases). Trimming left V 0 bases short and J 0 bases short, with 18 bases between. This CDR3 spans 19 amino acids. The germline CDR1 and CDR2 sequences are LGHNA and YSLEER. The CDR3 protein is CASSQDRVMGALSYNEQFF. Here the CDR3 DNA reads TGCGCCAGCAGCCAAGATAGGGTTATGGGGGCCCTCTCCTACAATGAGCAGTTCTTC.

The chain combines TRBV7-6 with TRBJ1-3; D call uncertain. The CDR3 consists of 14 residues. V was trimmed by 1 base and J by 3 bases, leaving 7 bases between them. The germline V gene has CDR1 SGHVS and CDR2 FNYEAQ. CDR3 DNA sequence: TGTGCCAGCAGCTTAGGTCCCATTGGAAACACCATATATTTT. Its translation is CASSLGPIGNTIYF.

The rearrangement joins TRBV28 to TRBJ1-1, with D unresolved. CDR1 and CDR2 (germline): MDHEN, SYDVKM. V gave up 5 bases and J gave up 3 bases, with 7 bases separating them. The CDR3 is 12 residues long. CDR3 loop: CASSPSDTEAFF. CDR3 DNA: TGTGCCAGCAGTCCCTCGGACACTGAAGCTTTCTTT.

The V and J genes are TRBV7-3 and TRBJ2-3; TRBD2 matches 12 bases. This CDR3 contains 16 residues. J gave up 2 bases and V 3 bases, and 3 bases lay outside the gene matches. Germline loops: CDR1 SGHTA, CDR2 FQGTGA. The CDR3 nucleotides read TGTGCCAGCAGCTTCACTAGCGGGGGGAACACAGATACGCAGTATTTT. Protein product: CASSFTSGGNTDTQYF.

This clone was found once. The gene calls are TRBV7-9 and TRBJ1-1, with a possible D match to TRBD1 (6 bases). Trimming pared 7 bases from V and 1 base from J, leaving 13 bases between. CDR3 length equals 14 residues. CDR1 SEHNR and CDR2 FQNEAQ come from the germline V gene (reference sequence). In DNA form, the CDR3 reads TGTGCCAGCATCAAACAGGGCAGGAACACTGAAGCTTTCTTT. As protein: CASIKQGRNTEAFF.

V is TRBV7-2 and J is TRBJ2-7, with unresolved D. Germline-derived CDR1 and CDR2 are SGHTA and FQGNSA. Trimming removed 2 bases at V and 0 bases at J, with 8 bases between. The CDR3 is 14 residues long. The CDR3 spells CASSLRSGSYEQYF. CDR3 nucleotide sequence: TGTGCCAGCAGCTTACGGTCGGGCTCCTACGAGCAGTACTTC.

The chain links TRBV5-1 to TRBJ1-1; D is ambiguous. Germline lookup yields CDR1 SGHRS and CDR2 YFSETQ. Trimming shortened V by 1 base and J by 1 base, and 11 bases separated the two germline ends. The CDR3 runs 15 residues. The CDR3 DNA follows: TGCGCCAGCAGCTTGAACGTCGGGGAGAACACTGAAGCTTTCTTT. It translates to CASSLNVGENTEAFF.

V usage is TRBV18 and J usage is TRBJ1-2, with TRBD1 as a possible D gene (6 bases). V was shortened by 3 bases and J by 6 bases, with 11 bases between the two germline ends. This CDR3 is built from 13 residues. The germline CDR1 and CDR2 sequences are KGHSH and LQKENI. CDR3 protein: CASSPKQGDGYTF. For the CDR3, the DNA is TGTGCCAGCTCACCGAAACAGGGAGATGGCTACACCTTC.

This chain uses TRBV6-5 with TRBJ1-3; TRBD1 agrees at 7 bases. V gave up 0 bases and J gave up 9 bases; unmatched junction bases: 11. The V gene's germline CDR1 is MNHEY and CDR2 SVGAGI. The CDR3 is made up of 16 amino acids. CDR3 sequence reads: CASSYSADRSLSTIYF. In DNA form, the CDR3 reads TGTGCCAGCAGTTACTCAGCGGACAGGTCATTGAGCACCATATATTTT.

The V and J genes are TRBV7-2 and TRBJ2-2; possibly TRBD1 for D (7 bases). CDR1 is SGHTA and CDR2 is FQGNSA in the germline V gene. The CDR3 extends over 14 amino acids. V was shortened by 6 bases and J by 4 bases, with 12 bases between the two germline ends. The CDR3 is CASRPQGGTGELFF. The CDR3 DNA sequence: TGTGCCAGCAGACCCCAGGGGGGCACCGGGGAGCTGTTTTTT.

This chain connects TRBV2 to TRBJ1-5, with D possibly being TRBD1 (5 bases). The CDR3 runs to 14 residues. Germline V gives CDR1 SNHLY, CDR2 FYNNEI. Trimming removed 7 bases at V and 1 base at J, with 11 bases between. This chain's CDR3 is CASNDRASNQPQHF. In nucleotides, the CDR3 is TGTGCCAGCAACGACAGAGCAAGCAATCAGCCCCAGCATTTT.

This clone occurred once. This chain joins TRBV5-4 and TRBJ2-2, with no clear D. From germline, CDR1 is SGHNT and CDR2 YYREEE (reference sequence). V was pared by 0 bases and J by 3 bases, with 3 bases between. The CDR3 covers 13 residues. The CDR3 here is CASSLGHTGELFF. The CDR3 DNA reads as TGTGCCAGCAGCTTGGGACACACCGGGGAGCTGTTTTTT.